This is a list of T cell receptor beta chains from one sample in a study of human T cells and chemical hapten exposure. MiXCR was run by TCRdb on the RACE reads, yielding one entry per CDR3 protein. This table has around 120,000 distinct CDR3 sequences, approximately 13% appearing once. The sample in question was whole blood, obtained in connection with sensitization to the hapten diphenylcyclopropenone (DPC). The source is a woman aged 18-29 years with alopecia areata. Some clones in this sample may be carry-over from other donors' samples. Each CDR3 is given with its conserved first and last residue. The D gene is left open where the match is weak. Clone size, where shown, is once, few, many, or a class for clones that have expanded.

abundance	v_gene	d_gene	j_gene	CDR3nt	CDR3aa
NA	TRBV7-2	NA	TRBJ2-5	TGTGCCAGCAGCTTAGACCAGACGGGGACCCAGTACTTC	CASSLDQTGTQYF
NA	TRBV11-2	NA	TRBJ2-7	TGTGCCAGCAGCTCACAGACGGGACCGAGAAGCTCCTACGAGCAGTACTTC	CASSSQTGPRSSYEQYF
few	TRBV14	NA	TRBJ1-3	TGTGCCAGCAGCCGTAAACCTCAGGGCCTGAGCTCTGGAAACACCATATATTTT	CASSRKPQGLSSGNTIYF
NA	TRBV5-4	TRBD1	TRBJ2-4	TGTGCCAGCAGCTTGGGGCAGGGGGCTGCCAAAAACATTCAGTACTTC	CASSLGQGAAKNIQYF
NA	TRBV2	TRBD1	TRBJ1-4	TGTGCCAGCAGTGAAGGGGACAGGGGTCTGGCCGAAAAACTGTTTTTT	CASSEGDRGLAEKLFF
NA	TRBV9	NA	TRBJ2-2	TGTGCCAGCAGCGTAGCGGGCAGGAACACCGGGGAGCTGTTTTTT	CASSVAGRNTGELFF
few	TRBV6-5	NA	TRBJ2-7	TGTGCCAGCAGTTACGGATTCACCTACGAGCAGTACTTC	CASSYGFTYEQYF
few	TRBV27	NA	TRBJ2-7	TGTGCCAGCAGTTTAGCCGGCGAAGGGCCCTACGAGCAGTACTTC	CASSLAGEGPYEQYF
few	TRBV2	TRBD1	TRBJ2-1	TGTGCCAGCAGCCGGGACAGGTCCTACAATGAGCAGTTCTTC	CASSRDRSYNEQFF
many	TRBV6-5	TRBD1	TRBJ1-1	TGTGCCAGCAGTTCGACAGGGTCCGTCGGGACTGAAGCTTTCTTT	CASSSTGSVGTEAFF